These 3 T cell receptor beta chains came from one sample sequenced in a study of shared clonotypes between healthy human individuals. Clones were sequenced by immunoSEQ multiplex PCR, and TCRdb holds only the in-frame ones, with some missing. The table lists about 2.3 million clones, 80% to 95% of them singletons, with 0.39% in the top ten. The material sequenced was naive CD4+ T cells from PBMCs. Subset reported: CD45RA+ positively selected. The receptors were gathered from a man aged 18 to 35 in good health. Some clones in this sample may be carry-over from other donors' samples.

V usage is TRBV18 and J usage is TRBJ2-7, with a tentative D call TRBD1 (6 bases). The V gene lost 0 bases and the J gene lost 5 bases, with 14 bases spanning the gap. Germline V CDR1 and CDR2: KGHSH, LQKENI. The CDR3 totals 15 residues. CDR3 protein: CASSPPRTGLNEQYF. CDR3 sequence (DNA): TGTGCCAGCTCACCACCACGTACAGGGCTGAACGAGCAGTACTTC.

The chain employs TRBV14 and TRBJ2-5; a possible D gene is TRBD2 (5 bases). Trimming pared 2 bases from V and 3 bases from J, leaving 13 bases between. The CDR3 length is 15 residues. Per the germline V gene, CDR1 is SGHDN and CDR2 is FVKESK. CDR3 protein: CASSQPGRKEETQYF. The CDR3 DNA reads TGTGCCAGCAGCCAACCGGGGAGAAAAGAAGAGACCCAGTACTTC.

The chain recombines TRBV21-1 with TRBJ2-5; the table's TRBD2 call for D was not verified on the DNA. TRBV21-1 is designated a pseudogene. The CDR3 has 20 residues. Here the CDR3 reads CASSKGTASGRTTREETQYF. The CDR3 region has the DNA TGTGCCAGCAGCAAAGGAACGGCGAGCGGGAGGACTACTCGGGAAGAGACCCAGTACTTC.